The present TCR beta chain was sequenced within a study of patients and donors after allogeneic stem cell transplantation. TCRdb reprocessed the RT-PCR reads with MiXCR, giving one entry per CDR3 protein. Of 20,000 or so distinct CDR3 sequences listed, around 29% were seen once; the top ten hold just under 50%. The CDR3 has 15 residues. Per the germline V gene, CDR1 is SGHRS and CDR2 is YFSETQ. Trimming left V 0 bases short and J 7 bases short, with 11 bases between. The origin of this receptor is a human donor who was either an allogeneic HSCT recipient or a stem cell or donor lymphocyte infusion donor (not recorded which). It is not recorded whose cells these are; they may come from a transplant donor. The sample was blood, either unsorted or a sorted T cell fraction (not recorded which). The V call is TRBV5-1, the J call TRBJ1-6; D gene uncertain. The CDR3 spells CASSLADPSNSPLHF. The CDR3 DNA is TGCGCCAGCAGCTTGGCCGATCCTTCAAATTCACCCCTCCACTTT.